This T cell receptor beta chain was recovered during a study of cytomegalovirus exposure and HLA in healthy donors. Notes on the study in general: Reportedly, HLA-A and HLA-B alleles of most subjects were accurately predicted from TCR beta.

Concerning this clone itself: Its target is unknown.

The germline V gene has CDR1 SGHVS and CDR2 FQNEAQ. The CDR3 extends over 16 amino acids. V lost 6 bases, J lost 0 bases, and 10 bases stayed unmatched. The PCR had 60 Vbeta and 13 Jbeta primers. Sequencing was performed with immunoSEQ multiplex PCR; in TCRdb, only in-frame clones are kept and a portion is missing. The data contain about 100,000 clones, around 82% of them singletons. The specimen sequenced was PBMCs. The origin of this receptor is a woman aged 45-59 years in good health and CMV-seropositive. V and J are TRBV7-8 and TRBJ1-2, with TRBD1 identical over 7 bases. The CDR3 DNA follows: TGTGCCAGCAGGCCGGGACAGTGGGGGCCTAACTATGGCTACACCTTC. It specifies CASRPGQWGPNYGYTF.